This passage covers 32 T cell receptor beta chains from one sample sequenced in a study of cytomegalovirus exposure and HLA in healthy donors. Only in-frame clones appear in the TCRdb table, and some are missing; sequencing was by immunoSEQ multiplex PCR. This sample has around 99,000 clones, with 85% to 90% found just once. Sequencing was carried out using PBMCs. The receptor source for this set is a woman aged 18-29 years in good health and CMV-seronegative.

This clone was seen only once. The chain is built from TRBV28 and TRBJ2-3; 7 bases match TRBD1. With V trimmed by 6 bases and J by 2 bases, 2 bases remained unmatched. There are 13 residues in the CDR3. Germline values: CDR1 MDHEN, CDR2 SYDVKM. Written as DNA, the CDR3 is TGTGCCAGCAGCGGACAGGCCACAGATACGCAGTATTTT. It yields the protein CASSGQATDTQYF. The variable domain in full, with the rest retrieved from reference TRBV28 and TRBJ2-3, is DVKVTQSSRYLVKRTGEKVFLECVQDMDHENMFWYRQDPGLGLRLIYFSYDVKMKEKGDIPEGYSVSREKKERFSLILESASTNQTSMYLCASSGQATDTQYFGPGTRLTVL.

Regarding this clone: This same CDR3 is encoded by further DNA sequences in the sample. The J gene is TRBJ2-7, the V gene TRBV29-1, with 7 nucleotides matching TRBD2. The CDR3 has 11 amino acids. Germline CDR1 is SQVTM and CDR2 is ANQGSEA. Trimming cost V 4 bases and J 3 bases; bases outside gene matches: 0. CDR3 region: CSVGGGYEQYF. In DNA, the CDR3 is TGCAGCGTTGGGGGGGGCTACGAGCAGTACTTC.

The rearrangement uses TRBV4-3 and TRBJ2-1, with 7 positions matching TRBD1. Per germline, CDR1 LGHNA and CDR2 YSLEER. V was pared by 1 base and J by 4 bases, with 7 bases of the junction left unmatched. This CDR3 contains 16 residues. In DNA, the CDR3 is TGCGCCAGCAGCCAAGGCTCGCGACAGGGTTACAATGAGCAGTTCTTC. Its translation is CASSQGSRQGYNEQFF.

The CDR3 sequence is CASSFVQGNEKLFF. In DNA form, the CDR3 reads TGTGCCAGCAGCTTCGTACAGGGGAATGAAAAACTGTTTTTT. The chain recombines TRBV7-9 with TRBJ1-4; 7 nucleotides align to TRBD1. J lost 5 bases, V lost 3 bases, and 3 bases had no gene match. This CDR3 has 14 amino acids. Germline V lookup: CDR1 SEHNR, CDR2 FQNEAQ (reference sequence).

The chain carries TRBV19 and TRBJ1-2; D is unclear. Looked up from germline, CDR1 is LNHDA and CDR2 is SQIVND (reference sequence). V was clipped by 2 bases and J by 8 bases, with 9 bases between them. The CDR3 runs 12 residues. The DNA of the CDR3 is TGTGCCAGTAGTATATCGACATCCGGCTACACCTTC. Protein sequence: CASSISTSGYTF.

The chain joins TRBV4-2 to TRBJ2-1; 12 bases map to TRBD2. With 1 base clipped from V and 5 bases from J, the junction kept 0 bases outside the gene matches. Germline V gene data show CDR1 as LGHNA and CDR2 as YNFKEQ. The CDR3 consists of 15 residues. CDR3 amino acids: CASSQGLAGDNEQFF. Here the CDR3 DNA reads TGTGCCAGCAGCCAAGGACTAGCGGGAGACAATGAGCAGTTCTTC.

CDR3 region: CASSQDTGGSGNTIYF. DNA for the CDR3: TGTGCCAGCAGCCAAGACACAGGGGGCTCTGGAAACACCATATATTTT. The chain joins TRBV4-2 to TRBJ1-3; 8 bases fit TRBD1. The ends lost 0 bases at V and 0 bases at J; junction bases unmatched: 1. The CDR3 runs to 16 residues. CDR1 LGHNA and CDR2 YNFKEQ come from the germline V gene.

This clone was observed a few times. This sequence joins TRBV6-5 and TRBJ1-2; D ambiguous. This CDR3 region has 13 residues. Germline lookup yields CDR1 MNHEY and CDR2 SVGAGI. Trimming removed 10 bases from V and 3 bases from J, with 15 bases in between. CDR3 sequence: CATRHSGYYGYTF. The CDR3, as DNA: TGTGCCACCCGACATTCCGGCTACTATGGCTACACCTTC.

The chain couples TRBV4-3 to TRBJ2-7; 14 bases are shared with TRBD2. The length of the CDR3 is 16 residues. V gave up 0 bases and J gave up 10 bases; unmatched junction bases: 8. Germline lookup yields CDR1 LGHNA and CDR2 YSLEER. This CDR3 is CASSQDRGTSGSSQYF. The CDR3 DNA reads TGCGCCAGCAGCCAAGATCGGGGGACTAGCGGGAGTTCCCAGTACTTC.

The V call is TRBV23-1, the J call TRBJ2-7; no clear D. TRBV23-1 is identified as an open reading frame with a role that is uncertain. Between the trimmed V and J ends, which lost 4 bases and 12 bases, there was a span of 10 bases. This CDR3 is built from 10 residues. The CDR3 protein is CASSLGARYF. The CDR3 coding sequence is TGCGCCAGCAGTCTCGGAGCCCGGTACTTC.

The genes are TRBV7-2 and TRBJ2-5, with 9 bases identical to TRBD2. CDR1 is SGHTA and CDR2 is FQGNSA in the germline V gene. Trimming removed 5 bases from V and 1 base from J; junction bases left unmatched: 2. The CDR3 length is 14 residues. The CDR3: CASSTSGPQETQYF. The CDR3 DNA follows: TGTGCCAGCAGCACTAGCGGGCCCCAAGAGACCCAGTACTTC.

The rearrangement links TRBV19 to TRBJ2-7; TRBD1 matches 7 bases. Trimming took 3 bases from V and 2 from J; bases not matched to a gene: 4. Germline lookup yields CDR1 LNHDA and CDR2 SQIVND (reference sequence). The CDR3 consists of 14 residues. CDR3 nucleotide sequence: TGTGCCAGTAGTATCGGACAGGCGGCCTACGAGCAGTACTTC. Protein sequence: CASSIGQAAYEQYF.

This clone came up once. The CDR3 here is CASSHSLADSRDTQYF. The CDR3 DNA is TGCGCCAGCAGTCACTCGCTAGCGGACAGTCGGGATACGCAGTATTTT. The V call is TRBV10-2, the J call TRBJ2-3; possibly TRBD2 for D (7 bases). V dropped 5 bases and J dropped 6 bases, with 21 bases sitting between them. CDR1 is WSHSY and CDR2 is SAAADI in the germline V gene. The CDR3 is 16 residues long.

This rearrangement joins TRBV20-1 to TRBJ1-4; D may be TRBD1 (5 bases). This CDR3 has 11 amino acids. CDR1 is DFQATT and CDR2 is SNEGSKA in the germline V gene (reference sequence). This CDR3 is CRGGTNEKLFF. The CDR3 DNA reads as TGCAGGGGGGGTACTAATGAAAAACTGTTTTTT.

The V call is TRBV28, the J call TRBJ2-1; TRBD2 matches at 10 bases. Germline-derived CDR1 and CDR2 are MDHEN and SYDVKM. Unmatched junction bases numbered 7, after V lost 5 bases and J lost 3 bases. The CDR3 sequence is 16 residues long. CDR3 coding DNA: TGTGCCAGCAGTCCCCCTAGCGGGGGAAACTACAATGAGCAGTTCTTC. It codes for CASSPPSGGNYNEQFF.

The V and J genes are TRBV28 and TRBJ2-7; the match to TRBD2 covers 9 bases. Trimming removed 6 bases from V and 1 base from J; junction bases left unmatched: 16. The germline V gene encodes CDR1 MDHEN and CDR2 SYDVKM. The CDR3 contains 18 residues. CDR3 nucleotide sequence: TGTGCCAGCAGCTCCTATTGGGGTAGGACTAGCGTGTCCTACGAGCAGTACTTC. Protein product: CASSSYWGRTSVSYEQYF.

The chain has TRBV28 and TRBJ1-1; D unresolved. The length of the CDR3 is 14 residues. The V and J ends lost 6 bases and 1 base respectively, with 12 bases between them. From germline, CDR1 is MDHEN and CDR2 SYDVKM. The CDR3 loop is CASSYGLRNTEAFF. The DNA of the CDR3 is TGTGCCAGCAGCTACGGTTTGAGGAACACTGAAGCTTTCTTT.

The V gene is TRBV10-3, the J gene TRBJ2-3, with TRBD2 matching 13 bases. This CDR3 spans 15 amino acids. Germline V gene data show CDR1 as ENHRY and CDR2 as SYGVKD. The junction had 4 bases not matched to a gene; V was cut back by 6 bases and J by 4 bases. CDR3 coding DNA: TGTGCCATCAGGCCGGGACTAGCGGGGTCAGATACGCAGTATTTT. It encodes CAIRPGLAGSDTQYF.

The DNA of the CDR3 is TGTGCCAGCAGCCGAAACAGGGGGCAGAACTATGGCTACACCTTC. The encoded protein is CASSRNRGQNYGYTF. This chain links TRBV7-2 with TRBJ1-2, with 9 bases matching TRBD1. Unmatched junction bases numbered 6, after V lost 5 bases and J lost 2 bases. Germline-derived CDR1 and CDR2 are SGHTA and FQGNSA. This CDR3 contains 15 residues. Supplemented by reference TRBV7-2 and TRBJ1-2, the full variable domain reads GAGVSQSPSNKVTEKGKDVELRCDPISGHTALYWYRQSLGQGLEFLIYFQGNSAPDKSGLPSDRFSAERTGGSVSTLTIQRTQQEDSAVYLCASSRNRGQNYGYTFGSGTRLTVV.

The rearrangement uses TRBV5-6 and TRBJ2-2, with 7 bases matching TRBD1. Per the germline V gene, CDR1 is SGHDT and CDR2 is YYEEEE. This CDR3 comprises 16 residues. The trim removed 0 bases at V and 6 bases at J, leaving 8 bases unmatched. CDR3 sequence reads: CASSLVPGGRAGELFF. The CDR3 bases are TGTGCCAGCAGCTTGGTCCCAGGGGGACGGGCCGGGGAGCTGTTTTTT.

This clone was observed a single time. This rearrangement joins TRBV2 to TRBJ2-5, with 8 positions matching TRBD2. Germline V gene lookup returns CDR1 SNHLY and CDR2 FYNNEI. The ends lost 2 bases at V and 5 bases at J; junction bases unmatched: 7. The CDR3 has 15 residues. CDR3 sequence reads: CASSEWRGAQETQYF. CDR3 in DNA: TGTGCCAGCAGTGAATGGCGGGGGGCCCAGGAGACCCAGTACTTC.

CDR3 nucleotide sequence: TGTGCCAGCAGCGTAGGGGGGCAAGGGGCAGATACGCAGTATTTT. Translated: CASSVGGQGADTQYF. The rearrangement joins TRBV9 to TRBJ2-3, with TRBD1 as a possible D gene (6 bases). Trimming took 0 bases from V and 4 from J, leaving 12 bases between them. There are 15 residues in the CDR3. Per the germline V gene, CDR1 is SGDLS and CDR2 is YYNGEE.

This sequence joins TRBV7-9 and TRBJ2-7; the D gene is possibly TRBD1 (5 bases). From germline, CDR1 is SEHNR and CDR2 FQNEAQ (reference sequence). CDR3 length: 16 amino acids. V lost 5 bases and J lost 2, with 19 bases in between. The CDR3 region has the DNA TGTGCCAGCAGCCCCCGTGTAAGTGGGGCCCCCTACGAGCAGTACTTC. It is translated as CASSPRVSGAPYEQYF.

The rearrangement uses TRBV18 and TRBJ2-7, with TRBD1 identical over 12 bases. After removal of 0 bases from V and 6 bases from J, the junction contained 3 bases not matched to a gene. The CDR3 extends over 15 amino acids. CDR1 is KGHSH and CDR2 is LQKENI in the germline V gene. Here the CDR3 reads CASSPPGTGGVEQYF. Here the CDR3 DNA reads TGTGCCAGCTCACCACCTGGGACAGGGGGCGTCGAGCAGTACTTC.

This chain links TRBV27 with TRBJ1-1, with D uncertain. The CDR3 loop spans 13 amino acids. Germline-derived CDR1 and CDR2 are MNHEY and SMNVEV (reference sequence). V was pared by 1 base and J by 1 base, with 4 bases between. The CDR3 here is CASSLFGNTEAFF. The CDR3 nucleotides are TGTGCCAGCAGTTTATTCGGGAACACTGAAGCTTTCTTT.

This chain joins TRBV4-2 and TRBJ1-1; possible D gene TRBD1, 5 bases. The germline gives CDR1 LGHNA, CDR2 YNFKEQ. The CDR3 length is 14 residues. V lost 1 base and J lost 1, with 7 bases in between. CDR3 bases: TGTGCCAGCAGCCAAGGCAGGGAGAACACTGAAGCTTTCTTT. Encoded protein: CASSQGRENTEAFF.

The chain combines TRBV28 with TRBJ1-4; D is uncertain. Germline loops: CDR1 MDHEN, CDR2 SYDVKM. This CDR3 region has 16 residues. V lost 1 base, J lost 0 bases, and 9 bases lay in between. This chain's CDR3 is CASSLYSLPTNEKLFF. The CDR3 DNA reads as TGTGCCAGCAGTTTATACTCCCTCCCAACTAATGAAAAACTGTTTTTT.

The rearrangement joins TRBV5-1 to TRBJ2-1; 8 nucleotides match TRBD2. This CDR3 spans 13 amino acids. V lost 1 base and J lost 10; bases outside the gene matches: 4. Germline loops: CDR1 SGHRS, CDR2 YFSETQ. CDR3 sequence (DNA): TGCGCCAGCAGCTTGCATAGCGGGGACGAGCAGTTCTTC. This translates into CASSLHSGDEQFF.

This clone was observed many times. J is TRBJ2-6 and V is TRBV4-3; D not certain. V lost 0 bases and J 0 bases, leaving 6 bases between the germline ends. This CDR3 region has 16 residues. The germline gives CDR1 LGHNA, CDR2 YSLEER. CDR3 coding DNA: TGCGCCAGCAGCCAAGATGTCCTCTCTGGGGCCAACGTCCTGACTTTC. Its translation is CASSQDVLSGANVLTF.

This chain links TRBV28 with TRBJ1-1; weak D call: TRBD1 (6 bases). The CDR3 is 19 residues long. V was cut by 6 bases and J by 1 base, with 27 bases left in between. Germline values: CDR1 MDHEN, CDR2 SYDVKM. The CDR3 loop is CASRFFGGRLRKENTEAFF. The DNA of the CDR3 is TGTGCCAGCAGGTTCTTTGGGGGCAGACTAAGGAAGGAGAACACTGAAGCTTTCTTT. Variable domain in full (rest from reference TRBV28 and TRBJ1-1): DVKVTQSSRYLVKRTGEKVFLECVQDMDHENMFWYRQDPGLGLRLIYFSYDVKMKEKGDIPEGYSVSREKKERFSLILESASTNQTSMYLCASRFFGGRLRKENTEAFFGQGTRLTVV.

The sample holds one count of this clone. The rearrangement uses TRBV9 and TRBJ2-3; TRBD2 matches at 14 bases. Unmatched junction bases numbered 6, after V lost 3 bases and J lost 3 bases. The CDR3 covers 17 residues. Looked up from germline, CDR1 is SGDLS and CDR2 is YYNGEE. CDR3 sequence reads: CASSEQTSGGATDTQYF. CDR3 DNA sequence: TGTGCCAGCAGCGAACAGACTAGCGGGGGGGCGACAGATACGCAGTATTTT.

The rearrangement joins TRBV7-7 to TRBJ2-1; 8 positions agree with TRBD2. This CDR3 has 15 residues. V lost 5 bases and J lost 6; bases outside the gene matches: 9. The V gene's germline CDR1 is SSHAT and CDR2 FNYEAQ (reference sequence). The CDR3 DNA reads TGTGCCAGCAGCCGAGGGACTAGTGGGGGCAATGAGCAGTTCTTC. This gives the protein CASSRGTSGGNEQFF. The full variable domain, its missing parts supplied by reference TRBV7-7 and TRBJ2-1, is GAGVSQSPRYKVTKRGQDVTLRCDPISSHATLYWYQQALGQGPEFLTYFNYEAQPDKSGLPSDRFSAERPEGSISTLTIQRTEQRDSAMYRCASSRGTSGGNEQFFGPGTRLTVL.